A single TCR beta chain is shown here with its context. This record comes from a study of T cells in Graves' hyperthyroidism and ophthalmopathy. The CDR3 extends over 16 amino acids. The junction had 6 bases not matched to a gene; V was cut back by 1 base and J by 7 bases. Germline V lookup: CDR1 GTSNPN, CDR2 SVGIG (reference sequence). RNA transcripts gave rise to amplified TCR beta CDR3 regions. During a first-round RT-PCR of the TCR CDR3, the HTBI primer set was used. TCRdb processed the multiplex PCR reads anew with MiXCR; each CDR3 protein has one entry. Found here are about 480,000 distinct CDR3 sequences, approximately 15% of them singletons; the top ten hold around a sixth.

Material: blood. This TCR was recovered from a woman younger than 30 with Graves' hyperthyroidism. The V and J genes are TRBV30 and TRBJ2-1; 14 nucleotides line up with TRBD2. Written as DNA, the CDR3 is TGTGCCTGGAGTGCCAGACTAGCGGGAGGGGTAAATGAGCAGTTCTTC. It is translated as CAWSARLAGGVNEQFF.